This TCR beta chain was observed in a study of T cell changes during pregnancy in multiple sclerosis. V was shortened by 0 bases and J by 9 bases, with 9 bases between the two germline ends. CDR3 length: 13 amino acids. Germline CDR1 reads WNHNN; CDR2 reads SYGVQD (reference sequence). Using immunoSEQ multiplex PCR, the repertoire was profiled, and TCRdb retains in-frame clones only, with some absent. This repertoire shows under 70,000 clones, around 94% found once; its top ten account for 2.5% to 3%. This specimen consisted of CD8+ T cells from peripheral blood mononuclear cells, obtained after pregnancy. The receptor comes from a female donor with multiple sclerosis, enrolled in a pregnancy study. The chain links TRBV10-1 to TRBJ2-1; D gene uncertain. CDR3 protein: CASSESAVAEQFF. CDR3 DNA: TGCGCCAGCAGTGAGTCGGCGGTGGCTGAGCAGTTCTTC.